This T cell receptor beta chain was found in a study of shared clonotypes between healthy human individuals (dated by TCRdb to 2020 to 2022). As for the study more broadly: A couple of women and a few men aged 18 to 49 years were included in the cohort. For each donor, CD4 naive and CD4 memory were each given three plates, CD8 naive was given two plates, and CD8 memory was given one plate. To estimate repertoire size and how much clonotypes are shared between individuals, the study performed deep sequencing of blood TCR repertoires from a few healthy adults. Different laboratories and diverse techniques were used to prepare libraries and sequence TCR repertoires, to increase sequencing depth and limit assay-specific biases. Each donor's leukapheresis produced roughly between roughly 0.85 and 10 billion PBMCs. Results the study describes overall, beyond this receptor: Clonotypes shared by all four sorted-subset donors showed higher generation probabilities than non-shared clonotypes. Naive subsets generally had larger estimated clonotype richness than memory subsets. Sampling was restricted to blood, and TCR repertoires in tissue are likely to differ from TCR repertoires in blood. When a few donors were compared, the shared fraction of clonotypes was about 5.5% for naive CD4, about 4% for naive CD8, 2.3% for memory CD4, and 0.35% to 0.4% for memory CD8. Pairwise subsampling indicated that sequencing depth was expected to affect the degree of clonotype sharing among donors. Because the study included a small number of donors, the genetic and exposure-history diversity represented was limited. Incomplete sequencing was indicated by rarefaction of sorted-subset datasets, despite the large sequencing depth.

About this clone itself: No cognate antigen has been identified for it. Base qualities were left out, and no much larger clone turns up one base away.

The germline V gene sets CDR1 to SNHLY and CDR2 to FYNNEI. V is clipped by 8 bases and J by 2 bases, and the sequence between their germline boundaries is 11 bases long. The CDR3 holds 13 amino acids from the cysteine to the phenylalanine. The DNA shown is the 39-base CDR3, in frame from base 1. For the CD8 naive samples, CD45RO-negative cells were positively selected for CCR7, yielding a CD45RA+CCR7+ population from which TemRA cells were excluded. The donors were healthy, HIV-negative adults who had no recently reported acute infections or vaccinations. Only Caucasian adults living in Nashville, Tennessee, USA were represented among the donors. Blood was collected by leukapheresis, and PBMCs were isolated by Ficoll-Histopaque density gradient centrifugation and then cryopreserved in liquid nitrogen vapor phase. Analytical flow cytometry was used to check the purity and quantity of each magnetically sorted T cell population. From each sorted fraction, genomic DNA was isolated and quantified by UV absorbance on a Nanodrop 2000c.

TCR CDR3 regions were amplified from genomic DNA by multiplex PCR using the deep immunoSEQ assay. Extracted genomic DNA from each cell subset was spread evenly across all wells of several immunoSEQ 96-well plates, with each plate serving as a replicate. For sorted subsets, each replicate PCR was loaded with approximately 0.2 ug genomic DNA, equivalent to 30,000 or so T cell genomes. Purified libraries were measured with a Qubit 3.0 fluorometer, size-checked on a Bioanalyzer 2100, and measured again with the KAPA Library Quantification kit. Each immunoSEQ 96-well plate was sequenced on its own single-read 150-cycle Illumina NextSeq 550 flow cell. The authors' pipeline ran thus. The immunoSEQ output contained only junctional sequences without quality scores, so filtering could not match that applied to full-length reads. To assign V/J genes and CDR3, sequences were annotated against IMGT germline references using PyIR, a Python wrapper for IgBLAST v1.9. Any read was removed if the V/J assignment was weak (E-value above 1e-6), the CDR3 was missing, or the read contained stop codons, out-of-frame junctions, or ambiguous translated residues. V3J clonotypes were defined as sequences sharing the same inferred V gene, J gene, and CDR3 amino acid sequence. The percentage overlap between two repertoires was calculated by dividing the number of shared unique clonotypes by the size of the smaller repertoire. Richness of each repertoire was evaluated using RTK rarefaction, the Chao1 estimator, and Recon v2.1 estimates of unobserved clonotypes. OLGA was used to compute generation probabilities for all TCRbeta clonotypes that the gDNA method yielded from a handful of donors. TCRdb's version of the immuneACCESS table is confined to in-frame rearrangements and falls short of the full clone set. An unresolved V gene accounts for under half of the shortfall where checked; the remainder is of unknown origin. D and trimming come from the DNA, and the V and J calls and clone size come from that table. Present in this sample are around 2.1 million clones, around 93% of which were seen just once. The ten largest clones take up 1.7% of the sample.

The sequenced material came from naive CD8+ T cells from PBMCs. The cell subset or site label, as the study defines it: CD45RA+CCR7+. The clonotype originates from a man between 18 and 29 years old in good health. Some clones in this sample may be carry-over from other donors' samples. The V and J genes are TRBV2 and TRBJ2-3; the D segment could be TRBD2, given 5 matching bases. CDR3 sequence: CASLWGDTDTQYF. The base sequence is TGTGCCAGCTTGTGGGGAGACACAGATACGCAGTATTTT.